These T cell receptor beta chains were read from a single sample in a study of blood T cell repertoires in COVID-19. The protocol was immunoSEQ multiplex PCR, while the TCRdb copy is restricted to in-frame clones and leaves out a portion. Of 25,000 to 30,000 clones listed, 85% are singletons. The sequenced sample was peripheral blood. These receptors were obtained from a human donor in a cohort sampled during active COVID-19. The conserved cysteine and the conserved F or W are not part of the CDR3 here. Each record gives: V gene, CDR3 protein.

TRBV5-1	ASSLATQTYEQY
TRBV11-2	ASTEEPYSPLH
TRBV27	ASSLWGGRQSTDTQY
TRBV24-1	ATSDSPDREDGNTIY
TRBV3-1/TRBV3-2	ASEGRAYEQY
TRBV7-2	ASSIPGSNTQY
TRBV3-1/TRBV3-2	ASSYSGGQETQY
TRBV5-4	ASRGDRDKAF
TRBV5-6	ASSLALQRGETQY
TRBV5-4	ASSLEAASLYGYT
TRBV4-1	ASSQVLTGSGGELF
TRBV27	ASSERTRVYSNQPQH
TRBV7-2	ASSLGFINEKLF
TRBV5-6	ASRTMNTEAF
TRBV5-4	ASSLDRGVSNEQF
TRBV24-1	VTSDPGLATYTDTQY
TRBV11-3	ASSFMNTEAF
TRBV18	ASSPPELREQY
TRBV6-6	ASSGGQINQPQH
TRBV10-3	AMATGGLGNTIY
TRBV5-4	ASSGEINTEAF
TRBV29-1	SVEPQNPAGLQETQY
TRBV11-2	ASSLRASGGRETQY
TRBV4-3	ASSQAAQAGTDTQY
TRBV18	ASSPREGRDTEAF
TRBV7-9	ASSFMDRDTGELF
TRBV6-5	ASGRAEAF
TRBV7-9	ASSLWDRVVETQY
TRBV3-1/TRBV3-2	ASSQDEGQAGKLF
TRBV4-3	ASSQRPAGIQETQY
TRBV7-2	ASSSAHPTDTQY
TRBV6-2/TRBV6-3	ASSYGGLAGASYEQY
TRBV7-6	ASSLAGTGKNTIY
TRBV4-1	ASSPRTGATEKLF
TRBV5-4	ASSLDRRGEKLF
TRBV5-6	ASSSQGFQY
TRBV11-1	ASSFSPRTDESPLH
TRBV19	ASTDYSNQPQH
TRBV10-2	ASRPAVTGELF
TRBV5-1	ASGRDSAFYEQY
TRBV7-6	ASSSSLSDTQY
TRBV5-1	ASSKPGTSVLDTQY
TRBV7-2	ASSLAPPQETQY
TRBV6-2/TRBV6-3	ASSRPGLGTEAF
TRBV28	ATYLAGKETQY
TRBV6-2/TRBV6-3	ASSRGLAGAWETQY
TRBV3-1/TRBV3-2	ASSRSQHSYEQY
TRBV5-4	ASSTWGGSYGYT
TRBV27	ASSTDRLAPGLARTQY
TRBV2	ASSGWTGVDEQY
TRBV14	ASSQGGVYGYT
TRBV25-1	ASSEPRDRGPYEQY
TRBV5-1	ASSSYPGVGGYT